This T cell receptor (beta chain) derives from a study of blood T cell repertoires in COVID-19. Germline V gives CDR1 SQVTM, CDR2 ANQGSEA. The CDR3 is 14 residues long. Unmatched junction bases numbered 6, after V lost 6 bases and J lost 0 bases. Sequencing used immunoSEQ multiplex PCR; TCRdb keeps in-frame clones, though not all of them. There are over 150,000 clones in the sample; around 80% occur only once, and 2.5% to 3.5% lies in the top ten. The sequence was obtained from a woman aged 60 to 75 with acute or convalescent COVID-19. The V call is TRBV29-1, the J call TRBJ2-7; 9 bases map to TRBD1. Input material: peripheral blood. CDR3 sequence (DNA): TGCAGCGTACGGACAGGGGTTAGCTCCTACGAGCAGTACTTC. This sequence encodes CSVRTGVSSYEQYF.